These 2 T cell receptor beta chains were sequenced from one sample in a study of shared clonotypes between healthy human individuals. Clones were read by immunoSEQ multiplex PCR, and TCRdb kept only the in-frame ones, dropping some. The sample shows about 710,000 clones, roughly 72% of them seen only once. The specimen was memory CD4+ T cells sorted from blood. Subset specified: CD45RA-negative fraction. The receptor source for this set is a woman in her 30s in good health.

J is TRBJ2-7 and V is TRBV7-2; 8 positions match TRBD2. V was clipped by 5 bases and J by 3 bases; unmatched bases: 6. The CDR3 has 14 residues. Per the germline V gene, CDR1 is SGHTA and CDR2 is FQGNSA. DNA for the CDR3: TGTGCCAGCAGCGAAGCGGGAGATGTCTACGAGCAGTACTTC. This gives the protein CASSEAGDVYEQYF.

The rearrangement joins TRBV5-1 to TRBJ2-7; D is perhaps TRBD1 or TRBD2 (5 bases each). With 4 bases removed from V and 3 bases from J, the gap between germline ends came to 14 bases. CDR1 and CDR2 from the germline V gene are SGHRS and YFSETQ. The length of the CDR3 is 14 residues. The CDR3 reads CASSPRDQNYEQYF. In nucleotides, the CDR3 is TGCGCCAGCAGCCCTAGGGACCAAAACTACGAGCAGTACTTC.